This TCR beta chain stems from a study of T cell clusters in autoimmune cytopenias. TRB was amplified from roughly 0.25 ug of peripheral blood genomic DNA per sample. CDR1 and CDR2 from the germline V gene are SQVTM and ANQGSEA. CDR3 length: 11 amino acids. One tube held mixed TRB-A and TRB-B primer pools for touch-down PCR. TCRdb reworked the multiplex PCR reads into one entry per CDR3 protein, no DNA. The sample's table shows 6,900 or so distinct CDR3 sequences. This same sample was also part of a study on T cell repertoires in aging, cancer and after chemotherapy. This second study says: Over several months to years, re-sampled healthy donor repertoires clearly shared clones. Compared with age-matched healthy donors, untreated hematological or solid cancer patients showed higher blood TCR clonality. Loss of evenness, beyond lost richness, contributed to age-related TCR diversity decline in cancer patients. In each cancer cohort, median generation probability increased across chemotherapy, suggesting thymic output rebounded.

The specimen sequenced was peripheral blood. This TCR was recovered from a human donor in good health. The rearrangement joins TRBV29-1 to TRBJ1-1; without DNA, the TCRdb call of TRBD1 cannot be checked. CDR3 amino acids: CSIYGGQEAFF.